This T cell receptor beta chain was recovered during a study of regulatory T cells in long-lasting Graves disease. General study results and limits: Comparison showed that persistent patients shared more public clonotypes (about 2,600) than new patients (around 1,000). Persistent disease preferred TRBV28, TRBJ1-2 and TRBJ2-5.

This clonotype was counted between two and nine times. Its antigen is not known. With V trimmed by 2 bases and J by 0 bases, 12 bases remained unmatched. CDR1 is DFQATT and CDR2 is SNEGSKA in the germline V gene (reference sequence). CDR3 length: 17 amino acids. Time point of the sample: persistent/refractory GD, antithyroid drugs over 5 years with positive TRAb. Scientists built the TCR library using RNA that was extracted from PBMCs. Patient provenance is recorded as an endocrinology department in Xi'an, China. Arm-PCR of CDR3 regions with iRepertoire HTBI primers generated TCR beta libraries. Original processing notes: Samples revealed approximately 67 TRBV and over 12 TRBJ segments. TCRdb re-called the multiplex PCR reads with MiXCR, one entry per CDR3 protein. The V and J calls reflect TCRdb's pipeline rather than the authors' work. The sample has hundreds of thousands of distinct CDR3 sequences, around 20% seen once.

The TCR originated in a female donor with Graves disease. This chain joins TRBV20-1 and TRBJ1-2, with TRBD1 matching 7 bases. The sample here was peripheral blood mononuclear cells (PBMCs), taken when the disease was refractory, from a patient treated with antithyroid drugs. CDR3: CSARNLGQMGSNYGYTF. DNA of the CDR3: TGCAGTGCTAGAAACCTGGGACAGATGGGATCTAACTATGGCTACACCTTC.